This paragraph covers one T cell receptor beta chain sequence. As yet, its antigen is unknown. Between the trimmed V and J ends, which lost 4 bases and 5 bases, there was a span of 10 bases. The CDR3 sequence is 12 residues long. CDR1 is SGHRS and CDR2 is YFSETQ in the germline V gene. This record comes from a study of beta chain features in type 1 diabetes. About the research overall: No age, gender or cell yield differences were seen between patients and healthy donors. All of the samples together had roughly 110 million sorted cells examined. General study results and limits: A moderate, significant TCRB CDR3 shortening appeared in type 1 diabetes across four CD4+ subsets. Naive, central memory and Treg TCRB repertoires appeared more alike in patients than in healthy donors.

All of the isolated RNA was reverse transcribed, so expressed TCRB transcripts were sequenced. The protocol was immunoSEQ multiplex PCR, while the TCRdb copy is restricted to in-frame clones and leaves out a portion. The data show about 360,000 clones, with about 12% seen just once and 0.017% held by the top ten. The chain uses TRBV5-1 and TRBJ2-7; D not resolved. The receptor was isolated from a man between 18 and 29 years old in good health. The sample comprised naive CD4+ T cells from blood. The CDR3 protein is CASSLLENEQYF. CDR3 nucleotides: TGCGCCAGCAGCCTACTCGAGAACGAGCAGTACTTC.